The 17 T cell receptor beta chains below come from one sample, sequenced in a study of Ad26.COV2.S vaccination and SARS-CoV-2 variants. Sequencing used immunoSEQ multiplex PCR; TCRdb keeps in-frame clones, though not all of them. The sample holds 380,000 or so clones, 88% seen once. The sample's treatment: some 20 received Ad26.COV2.S at low or high dose, single or two shots; 5 received placebo; per-sample allocation not given. Material that was analyzed had been drawn on day 63 after the first vaccine or placebo injection. Sequenced material: peripheral blood, taken in a trial of Ad26.COV2.S vaccine versus placebo. All receptors come from a person between 18 and 60 years old who received the Ad26.COV2.S COVID-19 vaccine or a placebo.

The genes are TRBV27 and TRBJ1-5; D may be TRBD1 (5 bases). Trimming removed 5 bases from V and 2 bases from J, with 10 bases in between. Per germline, CDR1 MNHEY and CDR2 SMNVEV (reference sequence). The CDR3 runs 14 residues. The CDR3 DNA is TGTGCCAGCAGTGGGACGGGGGGCAATCAGCCCCAGCATTTT. As protein: CASSGTGGNQPQHF.

In regard to this clone: The same CDR3 arises from other DNA sequences in this sample as well. The chain recombines TRBV10-3 with TRBJ1-2; D might be TRBD1 (5 bases). Trimming left V 0 bases short and J 0 bases short, with 8 bases between. This CDR3 contains 15 residues. Germline CDR1 is ENHRY and CDR2 is SYGVKD. The CDR3 coding sequence is TGTGCCATCAGTGAGTCCGGGGGAGCTAACTATGGCTACACCTTC. Its translation: CAISESGGANYGYTF.

The J gene is TRBJ1-2, the V gene TRBV28; D not certain. Germline V gene lookup returns CDR1 MDHEN and CDR2 SYDVKM. The CDR3 totals 10 residues. The ends were cut back, 6 bases at V and 4 bases at J, with 3 bases in the middle. This chain's CDR3 is CASSFYGYTF. DNA of the CDR3: TGTGCCAGCAGCTTCTATGGCTACACCTTC.

The CDR3 here is CSARGVNEAFF. Written as DNA, the CDR3 is TGCAGTGCTAGAGGAGTAAATGAAGCTTTCTTT. The chain joins TRBV20-1 to TRBJ1-1; D not resolved. There are 11 residues in the CDR3. Trimming pared 1 base from V and 7 bases from J, leaving 7 bases between. Germline CDR1 reads DFQATT; CDR2 reads SNEGSKA (reference sequence).

The J gene is TRBJ2-2, the V gene TRBV27; D might be TRBD1 or TRBD2, each matching 5 bases. This CDR3 region has 16 residues. Per the germline V gene, CDR1 is MNHEY and CDR2 is SMNVEV (reference sequence). The V gene lost 5 bases and the J gene lost 4 bases, with 17 bases spanning the gap. CDR3 nucleotide sequence: TGTGCCAGCAGTCAGAACCCGGGACGTCCCACCGGGGAGCTGTTTTTT. Its protein product is CASSQNPGRPTGELFF.

The genes are TRBV4-3 and TRBJ2-3, with D possibly being TRBD1 or TRBD2 (5 bases each). The CDR3 is made up of 13 amino acids. With 3 bases removed from V and 14 bases from J, the gap between germline ends came to 18 bases. Germline V gene data show CDR1 as LGHNA and CDR2 as YSLEER. CDR3 region: CASSQAGTPIRYF. The CDR3 DNA follows: TGCGCCAGCAGCCAGGCCGGGACCCCGATTAGGTATTTT.

J is TRBJ2-3 and V is TRBV6-5, with 8 bases aligning to TRBD1. Germline CDR1 is MNHEY and CDR2 is SVGAGI. The ends lost 6 bases at V and 4 bases at J; junction bases unmatched: 6. This CDR3 has 14 residues. CDR3 DNA: TGTGCCAGCAGCCCGGGACAGGTCGCAGATACGCAGTATTTT. It yields the protein CASSPGQVADTQYF.

This chain uses TRBV7-9 with TRBJ1-3; D gene uncertain. Germline CDR1 SEHNR, CDR2 FQNEAQ (reference sequence). V shed 5 bases and J shed 4 bases, with 6 bases lying between them. This CDR3 region has 12 residues. The CDR3 loop is CASSPQGNTIYF. CDR3 sequence (DNA): TGTGCCAGCAGCCCCCAGGGAAACACCATATATTTT.

The chain employs TRBV5-4 and TRBJ1-5; possible D gene TRBD1, 5 bases. The V and J ends lost 1 base and 7 bases respectively, with 6 bases between them. Germline CDR1 reads SGHNT; CDR2 reads YYREEE (reference sequence). The CDR3 has 12 residues. CDR3 nucleotide sequence: TGTGCCAGCAGCTTGTGGGGCCAGCCCCAGCATTTT. As protein: CASSLWGQPQHF. Full variable domain (missing parts from reference TRBV5-4 and TRBJ1-5): ETGVTQSPTHLIKTRGQQVTLRCSSQSGHNTVSWYQQALGQGPQFIFQYYREEENGRGNFPPRFSGLQFPNYSSELNVNALELDDSALYLCASSLWGQPQHFGDGTRLSIL.

The chain couples TRBV4-3 to TRBJ2-5, with D perhaps given as TRBD1 or TRBD2 (5 bases each). This CDR3 comprises 14 residues. Per the germline V gene, CDR1 is LGHNA and CDR2 is YSLEER. V lost 0 bases and J lost 7, with 12 bases in between. The CDR3: CASSQDLGDGTQYF. CDR3 DNA: TGCGCCAGCAGCCAAGATCTGGGGGACGGGACCCAGTACTTC.

The chain employs TRBV18 and TRBJ1-2; 7 bases line up with TRBD1. CDR1 KGHSH and CDR2 LQKENI come from the germline V gene. The CDR3 has 15 amino acids. Unmatched junction bases numbered 7, after V lost 2 bases and J lost 4 bases. The DNA of the CDR3 is TGTGCCAGCTCACCAGACAGTACAGGGGCCTATGGCTACACCTTC. Residues: CASSPDSTGAYGYTF.

This rearrangement joins TRBV6-2 or TRBV6-3 to TRBJ2-5; 7 nucleotides align to TRBD1. J was trimmed by 4 bases and V by 2 bases; bases with no gene match: 10. Germline assignment: CDR1 MNHEY and CDR2 SVGEGT. The CDR3 runs 16 residues. The CDR3 protein is CASSYPGSSGGETQYF. CDR3 DNA sequence: TGTGCCAGCAGTTACCCCGGCAGCTCAGGGGGAGAGACCCAGTACTTC.

This clone was observed once. This chain links TRBV19 with TRBJ1-2, with TRBD1 as a possible D gene (5 bases). This CDR3 has 16 residues. CDR1 and CDR2 from the germline V gene are LNHDA and SQIVND (reference sequence). V was shortened by 0 bases and J by 4 bases, with 15 bases between the two germline ends. The CDR3 region has the DNA TGTGCCAGTAGTATAGATCTGCAGGGCGGTCGCTATGGCTACACCTTC. This codes for CASSIDLQGGRYGYTF.

This chain joins TRBV7-2 and TRBJ1-6; D gene ambiguous. V was cut by 1 base and J by 9 bases, with 16 bases left in between. The CDR3 loop spans 16 amino acids. Germline assignment: CDR1 SGHTA and CDR2 FQGNSA. The CDR3 is CASSLVAGVESSPLHF. The CDR3 bases are TGTGCCAGCAGCTTAGTGGCTGGTGTGGAGTCTTCACCCCTCCACTTT.

This chain links TRBV5-4 with TRBJ1-6; D call uncertain. Trimming took 1 base from V and 8 from J, leaving 13 bases between them. Germline-derived CDR1 and CDR2 are SGHNT and YYREEE (reference sequence). CDR3 length: 15 amino acids. The chain's CDR3 is CASSLKEGGYSPLHF. CDR3 sequence (DNA): TGTGCCAGCAGCTTGAAAGAGGGTGGTTATTCACCCCTCCACTTT.

The V and J genes are TRBV9 and TRBJ2-1, with 7 bases aligning to TRBD1. The CDR3 extends over 13 amino acids. Germline trimming cut 4 bases from V and 8 bases from J; bases unmatched to any gene: 6. Germline values: CDR1 SGDLS, CDR2 YYNGEE. The CDR3 here is CASSPQTGHEQFF. For the CDR3, the DNA is TGTGCCAGCAGCCCCCAGACAGGGCATGAGCAGTTCTTC.

This clone was detected a few times. V and J are TRBV7-2 and TRBJ1-1; D unclear. The length of the CDR3 is 15 residues. Germline CDR1 is SGHTA and CDR2 is FQGNSA. The V gene lost 0 bases and the J gene lost 0 bases, with 8 bases spanning the gap. The CDR3 DNA reads as TGTGCCAGCAGCTTAGCCGCCAGAATGAACACTGAAGCTTTCTTT. It yields the protein CASSLAARMNTEAFF.